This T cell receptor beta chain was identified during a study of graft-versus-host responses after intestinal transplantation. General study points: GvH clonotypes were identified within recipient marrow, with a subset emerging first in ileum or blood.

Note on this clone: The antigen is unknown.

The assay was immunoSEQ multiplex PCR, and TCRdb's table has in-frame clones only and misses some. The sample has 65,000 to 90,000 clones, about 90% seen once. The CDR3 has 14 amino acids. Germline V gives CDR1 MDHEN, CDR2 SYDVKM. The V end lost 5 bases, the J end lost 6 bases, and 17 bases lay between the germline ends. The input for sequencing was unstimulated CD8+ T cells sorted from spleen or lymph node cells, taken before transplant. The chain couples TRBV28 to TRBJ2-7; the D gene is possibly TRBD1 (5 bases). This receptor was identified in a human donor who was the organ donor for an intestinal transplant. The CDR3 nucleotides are TGTGCCAGCAGTCCCTTGACAGAGCTTAGCGAGCAGTACTTC. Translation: CASSPLTELSEQYF.